This TCR beta chain emerged from a study of CD8 T cells in Susac syndrome. The CDR3 runs 16 residues. Per germline, CDR1 SGHVS and CDR2 FQNEAQ. Trimming took 3 bases from V and 0 from J; bases not matched to a gene: 4. The study's findings and limits: It was acknowledged by the study that relatively few individuals were included in its TCR sequencing and HLA analysis.

For this clonotype: Its antigen is unidentified.

The TEMRA cells underwent FACS enrichment, while the CD8+ and CD4+ T cells underwent negative isolation. RNA amounts of about 0.45 to 1 ug underwent reverse transcription with random hexamers. A multiplex approach, immunoSEQ multiplex PCR, amplified TCR beta CDR3 across 54 Vbeta and 13 Jbeta. From the immunoSEQ multiplex PCR reads, TCRdb called clonotypes with MiXCR, one entry per CDR3 protein. The repertoire includes about 200,000 distinct CDR3 sequences, approximately 95% of them detected once, and 0.095% to 0.12% sits in the top ten. The sample taken for sequencing was CD4+ T cells from PBMCs. The V and J genes are TRBV7-8 and TRBJ2-3; the match to TRBD2 covers 9 bases. This receptor was taken from a human donor in good health. CDR3 nucleotides: TGTGCCAGCAGCTTGGATACTAGCGGGAGCACAGATACGCAGTATTTT. It specifies CASSLDTSGSTDTQYF. The variable domain in full, completed from reference TRBV7-8 and TRBJ2-3, reads GAGVSQSPRYKVAKRGQDVALRCDPISGHVSLFWYQQALGQGPEFLTYFQNEAQLDKSGLPSDRFFAERPEGSVSTLKIQRTQQEDSAVYLCASSLDTSGSTDTQYFGPGTRLTVL.